This TCR beta chain was found in a study of control samples from healthy donors and cancer patients. CDR1 is LNHDA and CDR2 is SQIVND in the germline V gene (reference sequence). This CDR3 spans 17 amino acids. V trimming: 4 bases; J trimming: 1 base; junction bases outside the gene matches: 9. Assay: immunoSEQ multiplex PCR; the TCRdb copy retains only in-frame clones and omits some. The table lists about 30,000 clones, 79% of them singletons. The receptor was isolated from a man in his 60s with head and neck cancer. This chain joins TRBV19 and TRBJ1-3, with 8 bases identical to TRBD1. Sequencing was carried out using PBMCs. CDR3 nucleotides: TGTGCCAGTAGTAGCAGGGACAGGAACTTATCTGGAAACACCATATATTTT. It specifies CASSSRDRNLSGNTIYF.